Listed below are T cell receptor beta chains from one sample, sequenced in a study of blood T cell repertoires in COVID-19. Using immunoSEQ multiplex PCR, the repertoire was profiled, and TCRdb retains in-frame clones only, with some absent. The data show 100,000 to 150,000 clones, about 89% seen once. What was sequenced was peripheral blood. The receptor set was obtained from a man aged 45 to 65 with active or convalescent COVID-19. Each CDR3 is given with its conserved first and last residue. The D gene is left open where the match is weak.

TRBV10-3	TRBD1	TRBJ1-1	CAIRRDRGLTEAFF
TRBV5-4	NA	TRBJ1-2	CASSLEGQGYTF
TRBV28	TRBD2	TRBJ2-7	CAGQTSGRDEQYF
TRBV3-1/TRBV3-2	NA	TRBJ1-3	CASSQDSGAAGNTIYF
TRBV4-1	NA	TRBJ2-6	CASSQAAPPSSGANVLTF
TRBV7-2	TRBD1	TRBJ2-6	CASSPKDRTFGANVLTF
TRBV12-3/TRBV12-4	NA	TRBJ1-4	CASSFSSTEKLFF
TRBV19	NA	TRBJ2-1	CASSIVRGGDEQFF
TRBV28	NA	TRBJ2-7	CASSPFFPSEQYF
TRBV3-1/TRBV3-2	TRBD2	TRBJ2-7	CASSPGTTWEQYF
TRBV11-2	NA	TRBJ2-7	CASSLVEEQYF
TRBV9	TRBD1	TRBJ1-2	CASTSTGGLAGYTF
TRBV30	TRBD1	TRBJ1-1	CAWEQGRGTEAFF
TRBV5-1	TRBD1	TRBJ1-2	CASSPPDRGYGYTF
TRBV7-2	TRBD2	TRBJ2-1	CASSLSSGDYNEQFF
TRBV18	NA	TRBJ2-2	CASSPLESYLNTGELFF
TRBV7-6	NA	TRBJ2-3	CASSPTRHTQYF
TRBV5-5	NA	TRBJ2-5	CASSLAVLQETQYF
TRBV15	NA	TRBJ1-5	CATSRGSYSNQPQHF
TRBV6-2/TRBV6-3	TRBD1	TRBJ1-1	CASSYLGSLGTAFAFF
TRBV15	NA	TRBJ2-1	CATSREPRGAGAFNEQFF
TRBV10-3	TRBD2	TRBJ2-1	CAIRPGTSGNEQFF
TRBV19	NA	TRBJ1-4	CASSPPRQSTNEKLFF
TRBV20-1	NA	TRBJ1-1	CSASSGGGHLNTEAFF
TRBV5-1	TRBD1	TRBJ1-5	CASSLSWDRGINQPQHF
TRBV10-3	TRBD1	TRBJ1-1	CAISGTGSGTEAFF
TRBV5-5	TRBD2	TRBJ2-2	CASSLALLAGGPTGELFF
TRBV2	NA	TRBJ2-2	CASSEAWGAPGELFF
TRBV12-3/TRBV12-4	NA	TRBJ2-5	CASSQTGRGTQYF
TRBV7-7	NA	TRBJ2-5	CASSLDRSQETQYF
TRBV5-8	NA	TRBJ2-3	CASSHPRGMDTQYF
TRBV6-5	NA	TRBJ2-2	CASSYRGNSGELFF
TRBV3-1/TRBV3-2	TRBD1	TRBJ2-3	CASSQGDRRLYTSTDTQYF
TRBV12-3/TRBV12-4	NA	TRBJ2-1	CASTERGNEQFF
TRBV5-1	NA	TRBJ2-1	CASNSGWTYNEQFF
TRBV20-1	NA	TRBJ2-7	CSAGLWDEQYF
TRBV7-2	TRBD1	TRBJ1-2	CASSPSLGQSYGYTF
TRBV6-6	TRBD2	TRBJ2-2	CASSYPTGTRPGELFF
TRBV10-1	NA	TRBJ1-5	CASSVAGNQPQHF
TRBV29-1	TRBD2	TRBJ2-1	CSVRPRLAGGRDNEQFF
TRBV14	NA	TRBJ2-3	CASSQAEGTSTDTQYF
TRBV5-4	TRBD1	TRBJ1-1	CASSREQGSTEAFF
TRBV28	NA	TRBJ1-5	CASSPITGNNQPQHF
TRBV7-2	NA	TRBJ1-1	CASSLERATEAFF
TRBV19	NA	TRBJ2-6	CASSPGRDLGPSGANVLTF
TRBV3-1/TRBV3-2	TRBD2	TRBJ2-1	CASSQLLLAGGVYNEQFF
TRBV5-4	NA	TRBJ1-5	CASSQGGDQPQHF
TRBV2	NA	TRBJ1-2	CASSEVRRSYGYTF
TRBV6-5	NA	TRBJ1-3	CASSSQGTGNTIYF
TRBV2	NA	TRBJ1-2	CASSKTGENYGYTF
TRBV4-2	NA	TRBJ2-2	CASSQLLGGAGELFF
TRBV2	TRBD1	TRBJ1-5	CASSVIWDRGVNQPQHF
TRBV10-3	TRBD2	TRBJ2-7	CAISGRAGSYEQYF
TRBV5-1	TRBD1	TRBJ1-4	CASSQSGTGGTKLFF
TRBV7-9	TRBD1	TRBJ2-1	CASSLPGGRYNEQFF